This entry lists 5 T cell receptor beta chains sequenced from one sample in a study of patients and donors after allogeneic stem cell transplantation. Using its own MiXCR run on the RT-PCR reads, TCRdb lists one record per CDR3 protein. The table records tens of thousands of distinct CDR3 sequences, roughly 29% of them present only once. The specimen sequenced was blood, either unsorted or a sorted T cell fraction (not recorded which). These receptors came from a human donor who was either an allogeneic HSCT recipient or a stem cell or donor lymphocyte infusion donor (not recorded which). It is not recorded whose cells these are; they may come from a transplant donor.

This clonotype was detected only a few times. This chain joins TRBV11-2 and TRBJ1-3, with 9 bases aligning to TRBD1. This CDR3 spans 16 amino acids. The V segment lost 3 bases and the J segment 2 bases; nucleotides outside the gene matches: 5. The V gene's germline CDR1 is SGHAT and CDR2 FQNNGV. CDR3 nucleotide sequence: TGTGCCAGCAGCTTGGCGTACAGGGGGCCTGGAAACACCATATATTTT. Encoded protein: CASSLAYRGPGNTIYF.

The chain links TRBV14 to TRBJ1-4, with 9 bases identical to TRBD1. Germline CDR1 and CDR2: SGHDN and FVKESK. J was trimmed by 14 bases and V by 0 bases; bases with no gene match: 19. The CDR3 loop spans 18 amino acids. Here the CDR3 DNA reads TGTGCCAGCAGCCAAGATGTTTTTGAGGACAGGGGAAAGGAGAACCTGTTTTTT. Translation: CASSQDVFEDRGKENLFF.

CDR3 sequence reads: CASSQAGAEHHQYF. CDR3 in DNA: TGTGCCAGCAGCCAAGCAGGGGCGGAGCACCATCAGTACTTC. The chain couples TRBV3-1 to TRBJ2-7; possible D gene TRBD1, 6 bases. Germline lookup yields CDR1 LGHDT and CDR2 YNNKEL (reference sequence). The CDR3 runs to 14 residues. The V end lost 1 base, the J end lost 10 bases, and 17 bases lay between the germline ends.

The chain carries TRBV7-3 and TRBJ2-1, with D hard to call. From germline, CDR1 is SGHTA and CDR2 FQGTGA. Between the trimmed V and J ends, which lost 1 base and 4 bases, there was a span of 8 bases. The CDR3 contains 14 residues. CDR3 nucleotides: TGTGCCAGCAGCTTAAGACATCATTACAATGAGCAGTTCTTC. Translation gives CASSLRHHYNEQFF.

This clonotype was counted many times. The J gene is TRBJ1-1, the V gene TRBV18; 7 bases fit TRBD1. Trimming cost V 0 bases and J 5 bases; bases outside gene matches: 6. The CDR3 spans 15 residues. CDR1 and CDR2 (germline): KGHSH, LQKENI. The CDR3 loop reads CASSPPHRGPTEAFF. The CDR3 DNA reads TGTGCCAGCTCACCACCGCACAGGGGACCGACTGAAGCTTTCTTT.